The 5 T cell receptor beta chains below were found in one sample sequenced in a study of shared clonotypes between healthy human individuals. Clones were sequenced by immunoSEQ multiplex PCR, and TCRdb holds only the in-frame ones, with some missing. The top ten hold roughly 0.4% of the sample, which has approximately 1,500,000 clones, about 98% seen once. Material for sequencing was naive CD4+ T cells sorted from blood. Subset meaning: CD45RA+ positively selected. These receptors all stem from a man aged 30 to 39 in good health.

The V call is TRBV20-1, the J call TRBJ1-2; D call uncertain. Germline-derived CDR1 and CDR2 are DFQATT and SNEGSKA (reference sequence). The CDR3 length is 11 residues. With 4 bases removed from V and 10 bases from J, the gap between germline ends came to 13 bases. CDR3 region: CSANRAPDYTF. Here the CDR3 DNA reads TGCAGTGCTAACCGGGCTCCCGACTACACCTTC.

Concerning this clone itself: The same CDR3 also results from other DNA sequences found in this sample. The V gene is TRBV6-4, the J gene TRBJ2-1; 8 positions match TRBD2. Germline CDR1 reads MRHNA; CDR2 reads SNTAGT. The CDR3 runs to 16 residues. J was trimmed by 1 base and V by 4 bases; bases with no gene match: 6. This chain's CDR3 is CASSATSGGSYNEQFF. As DNA, the CDR3 is TGTGCCAGCAGTGCTACTAGCGGAGGATCCTACAATGAGCAGTTCTTC.

The chain employs TRBV7-8 and TRBJ2-3, with 8 bases matching TRBD2. The CDR3 length is 15 residues. Germline assignment: CDR1 SGHVS and CDR2 FQNEAQ. The V and J ends lost 5 bases and 6 bases, in that order; junction bases with no gene match: 10. This chain's CDR3 is CASSATWTSYDTQYF. In DNA form, the CDR3 reads TGTGCCAGCAGCGCAACTTGGACTAGCTACGATACGCAGTATTTT. The complete variable domain, with remaining parts taken from reference TRBV7-8 and TRBJ2-3, reads GAGVSQSPRYKVAKRGQDVALRCDPISGHVSLFWYQQALGQGPEFLTYFQNEAQLDKSGLPSDRFFAERPEGSVSTLKIQRTQQEDSAVYLCASSATWTSYDTQYFGPGTRLTVL.

The chain uses TRBV7-9 and TRBJ2-5; 9 bases fit TRBD2. The CDR3 is 13 amino acids. CDR1 and CDR2 from the germline V gene are SEHNR and FQNEAQ (reference sequence). Trimming at V came to 5 bases and at J to 2 bases, leaving 0 bases not matched to a gene. CDR3: CASSAGGQETQYF. The CDR3 DNA sequence: TGTGCCAGCAGCGCGGGAGGGCAAGAGACCCAGTACTTC.

The chain is built from TRBV10-3 and TRBJ2-7, with D unclear. Trimming shortened V by 8 bases and J by 6 bases, and 11 bases separated the two germline ends. From germline, CDR1 is ENHRY and CDR2 SYGVKD. This CDR3 is built from 11 residues. This chain's CDR3 is CAIGSLGEQYF. The CDR3 nucleotides are TGTGCCATCGGATCTCTCGGCGAGCAGTACTTC.